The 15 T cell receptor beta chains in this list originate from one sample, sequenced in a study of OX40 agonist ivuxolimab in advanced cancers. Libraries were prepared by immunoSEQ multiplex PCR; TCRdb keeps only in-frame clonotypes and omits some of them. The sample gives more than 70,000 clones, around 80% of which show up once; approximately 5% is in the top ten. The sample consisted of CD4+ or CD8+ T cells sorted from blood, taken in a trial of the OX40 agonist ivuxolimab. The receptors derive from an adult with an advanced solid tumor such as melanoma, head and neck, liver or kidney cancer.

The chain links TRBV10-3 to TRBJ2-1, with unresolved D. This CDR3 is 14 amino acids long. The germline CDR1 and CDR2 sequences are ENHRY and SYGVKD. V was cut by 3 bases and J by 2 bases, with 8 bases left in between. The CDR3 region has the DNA TGTGCCATCAGTGACGGGCAGGCCTACAATGAGCAGTTCTTC. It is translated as CAISDGQAYNEQFF.

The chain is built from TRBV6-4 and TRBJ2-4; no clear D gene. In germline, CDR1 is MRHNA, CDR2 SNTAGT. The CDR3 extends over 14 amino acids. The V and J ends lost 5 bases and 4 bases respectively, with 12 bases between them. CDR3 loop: CASSPRHKKNIQYF. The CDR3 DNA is TGTGCCAGCAGTCCCCGACATAAAAAAAACATTCAGTACTTC.

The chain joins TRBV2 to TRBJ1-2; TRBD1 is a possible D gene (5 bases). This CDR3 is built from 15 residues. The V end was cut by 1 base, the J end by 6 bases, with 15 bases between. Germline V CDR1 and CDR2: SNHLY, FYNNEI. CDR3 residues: CASSEDYQGKDGYTF. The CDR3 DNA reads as TGTGCCAGCAGTGAAGATTATCAGGGTAAAGATGGCTACACCTTC.

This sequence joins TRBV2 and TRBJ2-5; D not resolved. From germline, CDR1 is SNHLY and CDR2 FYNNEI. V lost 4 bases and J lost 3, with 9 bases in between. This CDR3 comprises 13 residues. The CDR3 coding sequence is TGTGCCAGCAGTGTTGAAAGAGAAGAGACCCAGTACTTC. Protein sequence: CASSVEREETQYF. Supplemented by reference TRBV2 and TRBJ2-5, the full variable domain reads EPEVTQTPSHQVTQMGQEVILRCVPISNHLYFYWYRQILGQKVEFLVSFYNNEISEKSEIFDDQFSVERPDGSNFTLKIRSTKLEDSAMYFCASSVEREETQYFGPGTRLLVL.

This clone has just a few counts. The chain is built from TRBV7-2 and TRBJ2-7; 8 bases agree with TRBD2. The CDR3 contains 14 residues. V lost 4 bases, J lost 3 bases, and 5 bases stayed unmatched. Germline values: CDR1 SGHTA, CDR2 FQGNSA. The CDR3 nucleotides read TGTGCCAGCAGCTCCGCCGGGACTAGCTACGAGCAGTACTTC. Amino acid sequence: CASSSAGTSYEQYF.

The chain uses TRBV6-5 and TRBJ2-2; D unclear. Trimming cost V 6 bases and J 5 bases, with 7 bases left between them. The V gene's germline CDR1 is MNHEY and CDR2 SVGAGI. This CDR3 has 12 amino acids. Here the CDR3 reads CASSFMTGELFF. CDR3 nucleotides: TGTGCCAGCAGCTTTATGACCGGGGAGCTGTTTTTT.

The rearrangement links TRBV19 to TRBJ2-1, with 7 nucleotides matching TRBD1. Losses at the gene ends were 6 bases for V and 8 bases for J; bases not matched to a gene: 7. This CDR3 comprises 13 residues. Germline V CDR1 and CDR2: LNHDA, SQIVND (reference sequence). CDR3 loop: CASSNLQGYEQFF. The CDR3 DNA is TGTGCCAGTAGCAACCTACAGGGGTATGAGCAGTTCTTC.

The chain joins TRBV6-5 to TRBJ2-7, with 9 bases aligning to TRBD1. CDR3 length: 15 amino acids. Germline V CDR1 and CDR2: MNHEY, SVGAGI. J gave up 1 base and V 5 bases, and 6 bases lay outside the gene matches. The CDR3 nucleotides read TGTGCCAGCAGTCCGGACAGGGGAGGGTCCTACGAGCAGTACTTC. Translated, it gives CASSPDRGGSYEQYF.

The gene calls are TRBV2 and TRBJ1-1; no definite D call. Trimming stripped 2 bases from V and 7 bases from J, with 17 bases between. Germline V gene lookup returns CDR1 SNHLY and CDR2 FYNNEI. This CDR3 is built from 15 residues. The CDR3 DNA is TGTGCCAGCAGTGAAAGGCAGGCCCCTCGGGGTGAAGCTTTCTTT. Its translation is CASSERQAPRGEAFF.

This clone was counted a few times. The CDR3 sequence: CASSLGGVWNEQFF. The CDR3 DNA reads TGTGCCAGCAGCTTAGGGGGGGTTTGGAATGAGCAGTTCTTC. The chain employs TRBV7-9 and TRBJ2-1, with D possibly TRBD2 on 6 matching bases. Germline values: CDR1 SEHNR, CDR2 FQNEAQ (reference sequence). The CDR3 length is 14 residues. V was pared by 1 base and J by 7 bases, with 11 bases between.

The CDR3 region is CASSFPGLADTDTQYF. The CDR3 region has the DNA TGTGCCAGCAGCTTCCCGGGACTAGCGGACACAGATACGCAGTATTTT. V usage is TRBV5-4 and J usage is TRBJ2-3, with TRBD2 matching 11 bases. Germline V gene data show CDR1 as SGHNT and CDR2 as YYREEE (reference sequence). V shed 2 bases and J 2 bases; nucleotides not matched to a gene: 4. The CDR3 is 16 amino acids.

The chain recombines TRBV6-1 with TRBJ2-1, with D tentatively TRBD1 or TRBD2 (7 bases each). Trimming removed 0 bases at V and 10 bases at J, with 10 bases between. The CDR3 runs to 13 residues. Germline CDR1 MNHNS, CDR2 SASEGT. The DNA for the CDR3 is TGTGCCAGCAGTGAAGCGCAGGGGGGGGAGCAGTTCTTC. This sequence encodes CASSEAQGGEQFF.

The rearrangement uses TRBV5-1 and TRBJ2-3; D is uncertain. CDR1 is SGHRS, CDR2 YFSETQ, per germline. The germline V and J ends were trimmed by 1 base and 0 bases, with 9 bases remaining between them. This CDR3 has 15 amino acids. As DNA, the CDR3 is TGCGCCAGCAGCTTGATTCAGTTAAGCACAGATACGCAGTATTTT. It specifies CASSLIQLSTDTQYF.

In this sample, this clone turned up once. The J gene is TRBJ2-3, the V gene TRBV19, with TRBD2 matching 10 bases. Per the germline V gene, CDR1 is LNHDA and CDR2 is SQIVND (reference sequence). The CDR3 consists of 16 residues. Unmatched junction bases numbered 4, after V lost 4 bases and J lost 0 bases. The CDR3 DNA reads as TGTGCCAGTAGTAGTAATAGCGGGGGGAGCACAGATACGCAGTATTTT. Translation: CASSSNSGGSTDTQYF.

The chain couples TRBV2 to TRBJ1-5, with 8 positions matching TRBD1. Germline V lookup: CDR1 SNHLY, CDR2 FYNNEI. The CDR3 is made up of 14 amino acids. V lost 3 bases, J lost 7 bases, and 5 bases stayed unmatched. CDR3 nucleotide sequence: TGTGCCAGCAGTGAGACAGGGGAGGAGCAGCCCCAGCATTTT. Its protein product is CASSETGEEQPQHF.